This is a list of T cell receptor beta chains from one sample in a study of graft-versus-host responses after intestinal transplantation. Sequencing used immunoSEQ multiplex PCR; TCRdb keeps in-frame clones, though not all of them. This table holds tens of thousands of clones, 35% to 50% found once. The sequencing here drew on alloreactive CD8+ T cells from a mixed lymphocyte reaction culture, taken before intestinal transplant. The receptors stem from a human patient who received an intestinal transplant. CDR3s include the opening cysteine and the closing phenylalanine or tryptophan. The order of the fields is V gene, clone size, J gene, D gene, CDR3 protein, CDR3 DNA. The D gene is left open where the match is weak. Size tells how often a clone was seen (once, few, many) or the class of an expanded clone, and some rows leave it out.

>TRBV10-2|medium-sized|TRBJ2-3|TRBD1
CASSDRQGDTQYF
TGCGCCAGCAGTGACCGACAGGGAGACACGCAGTATTTT
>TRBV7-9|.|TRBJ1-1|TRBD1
CASSPTGGFTEAFF
TGTGCCAGCAGCCCGACAGGGGGCTTCACTGAAGCTTTCTTT
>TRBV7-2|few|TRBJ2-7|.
CASSLAGTPYEQYF
TGTGCCAGCAGCTTAGCGGGAACGCCTTACGAGCAGTACTTC
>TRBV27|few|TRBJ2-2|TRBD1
CASSWTGVTGELFF
TGTGCCAGCAGTTGGACAGGGGTCACCGGGGAGCTGTTTTTT
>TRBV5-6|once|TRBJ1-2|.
CASSLGQNYGYTF
TGTGCCAGCAGCTTGGGGCAGAACTATGGCTACACCTTC
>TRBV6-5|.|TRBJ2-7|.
CASSYSYNGPSYEQYF
TGTGCCAGCAGTTACTCATACAACGGTCCCTCGTACGAGCAGTACTTC
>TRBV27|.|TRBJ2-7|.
CASMRGRGEQYF
TGTGCCAGCATGAGAGGGAGGGGGGAGCAGTACTTC
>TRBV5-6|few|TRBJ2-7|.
CASSLIQGTGEQYF
TGTGCCAGCAGCTTGATCCAGGGGACGGGGGAGCAGTACTTC
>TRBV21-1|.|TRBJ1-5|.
CASSKKVDSSNQPQHF
TGTGCCAGCAGCAAGAAGGTCGACAGCTCGAATCAGCCCCAGCATTTT
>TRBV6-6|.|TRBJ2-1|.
CASRGGFSYNEQFF
TGTGCCAGCAGGGGCGGGTTCTCCTACAATGAGCAGTTCTTC
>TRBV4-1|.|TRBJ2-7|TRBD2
CASSQDGVAGGLYEQYF
TGCGCCAGCAGCCAAGACGGAGTAGCGGGAGGACTCTACGAGCAGTACTTC
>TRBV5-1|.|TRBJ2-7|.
CASSPGTVSSYEQYF
TGCGCCAGCAGCCCAGGGACGGTTAGCTCCTACGAGCAGTACTTC
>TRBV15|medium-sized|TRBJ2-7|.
CATSRDNLGGVREQYF
TGTGCCACCAGCAGAGATAATTTAGGAGGGGTGAGGGAGCAGTACTTC
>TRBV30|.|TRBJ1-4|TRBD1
CAWSRTTGGRKLFF
TGTGCCTGGAGTCGCACGACAGGGGGTAGAAAACTGTTTTTT
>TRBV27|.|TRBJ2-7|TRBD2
CASSPSYRVKMSSGTNEQYF
TGTGCCAGCAGTCCCAGCTACAGGGTAAAGATGTCTAGCGGGACCAACGAGCAGTACTTC
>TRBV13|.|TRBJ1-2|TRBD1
CASSTDRVNYGYTF
TGTGCCAGCAGCACCGACAGGGTAAACTATGGCTACACCTTC
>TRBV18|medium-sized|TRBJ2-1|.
CASSPSGTYNEQFF
TGTGCCAGCTCACCGAGCGGTACCTACAATGAGCAGTTCTTC
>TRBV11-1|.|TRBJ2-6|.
CASSLQGLSSGANVLTF
TGTGCCAGCAGCTTACAGGGGCTCAGCTCTGGGGCCAACGTCCTGACTTTC
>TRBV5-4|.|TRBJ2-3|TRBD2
CASSLYLAGPNTDTQYF
TGTGCCAGCAGCTTATATCTAGCGGGCCCTAACACAGATACGCAGTATTTT
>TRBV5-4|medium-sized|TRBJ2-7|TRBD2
CASSSKLAATVYEQYF
TGTGCCAGCAGCTCCAAACTAGCGGCCACAGTGTACGAGCAGTACTTC
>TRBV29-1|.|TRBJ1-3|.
CSVVVGNTIYF
TGCAGCGTTGTAGTTGGAAACACCATATATTTT
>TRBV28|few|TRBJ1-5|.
CASSLATGRNQPQHF
TGTGCCAGCAGCCTTGCTACAGGGCGCAATCAGCCCCAGCATTTT
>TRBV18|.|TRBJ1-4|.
CASSPVVQVQEKLFF
TGTGCCAGCTCACCTGTGGTTCAAGTACAGGAAAAACTGTTTTTT
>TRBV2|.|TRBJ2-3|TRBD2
CARTTSGFTDTQYF
TGTGCCAGGACGACTAGCGGGTTCACAGATACGCAGTATTTT
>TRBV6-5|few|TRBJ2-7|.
CASSNRDGTYEQYF
TGTGCCAGCAGTAACCGGGACGGGACCTACGAGCAGTACTTC
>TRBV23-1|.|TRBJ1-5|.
CASQGGANSNQPQHF
TGCGCCAGTCAAGGGGGAGCAAATAGCAATCAGCCCCAGCATTTT
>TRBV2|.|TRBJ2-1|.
CASILETVSYNEQFF
TGTGCCAGCATTCTCGAGACGGTCTCCTACAATGAGCAGTTCTTC